A single T cell receptor beta chain is shown here with its context. The germline V gene encodes CDR1 SGHRS and CDR2 YFSETQ. Germline trimming cut 7 bases from V and 4 bases from J; bases unmatched to any gene: 10. The CDR3 is 15 amino acids. It was with a sample-barcoded 5' primer and a J-beta primer mix that a second PCR of roughly 7 to 12 cycles was run. MiXCR was run by TCRdb on the 5' RACE reads, yielding one entry per CDR3 protein. The sample has fewer than 800,000 distinct CDR3 sequences, 20% to 25% seen once. This sample stems from a study of blood T cells in healthy people across ages. These records were also assigned to another study, of T cells of mothers and their children. From that second work: The study sampled three healthy Caucasian mothers and their six children. Reads recorded for TCR beta CDR3 numbered over 9 million per mother and about 3 million per child. Slightly higher but non-significant overlap marked related mother-child pairs versus unrelated pairs.

The chain carries TRBV5-1 and TRBJ2-7; 11 positions agree with TRBD2. The TCR originated in a boy younger than 18 in good health. The material sequenced was blood. The CDR3 region has the DNA TGCGCCAGCCCTAATACTAGCGGGAGTCGGTACGAGCAGTACTTC. The encoded protein is CASPNTSGSRYEQYF.